This TCR beta chain was captured by sequencing in a study of T cell repertoires in cytomegalovirus infection. This clonotype was detected many times. TCRdb re-derived calls from the reads in MiXCR, one entry per CDR3 protein. The sample shows 350,000 to 500,000 distinct CDR3 sequences, approximately 30% of them seen only once. Between the trimmed V and J ends, which lost 5 bases and 4 bases, there was a span of 12 bases. CDR1 and CDR2 from the germline V gene are SGHTA and FQGNSA. The CDR3 contains 13 residues. This clonotype originated in a human donor in good health (CMV status not recorded). Some clones in this sample may be carry-over from other donors' samples. This sequence joins TRBV7-2 and TRBJ2-7; possibly TRBD2 for D (5 bases). The sample comprised PBMCs. CDR3 residues: CASSQTGNYEQYF. The CDR3, as DNA: TGTGCCAGCAGCCAGACCGGGAATTACGAGCAGTACTTC.